This T cell receptor beta chain originates from a study of graft-versus-host responses after intestinal transplantation. Turning to the study itself: Grafts that recipients had were multivisceral, liver-intestinal, or isolated intestinal transplants. The study gave all recipients anti-thymocyte globulin induction, then tacrolimus and steroids for 2 to 3 years. Study-wide results and limits: Declining HvG levels early post-transplant were linked to peak circulating GvH clone levels. When patients had graft-donor T cell macrochimerism, their allografts held high graft-versus-host to host-versus-graft clonal ratios.

For this clone: Its cognate antigen is unknown.

In germline, CDR1 is LNHDA, CDR2 SQIVND (reference sequence). The CDR3 has 16 residues. Trimming took 6 bases from V and 0 from J; bases not matched to a gene: 8. The data were produced by immunoSEQ multiplex PCR, yet TCRdb's version contains in-frame clones alone and is incomplete. The sample lists about 120,000 clones, 85% to 95% occurring once. The input for sequencing was unstimulated CD8+ T cells sorted from spleen or lymph node cells, taken before intestinal transplant. V usage is TRBV19 and J usage is TRBJ2-1, with 7 bases identical to TRBD2. The sequence was collected from a human donor who received an intestinal transplant. The CDR3 spells CASRGTTLSSYNEQFF. As DNA, the CDR3 is TGTGCCAGTAGAGGGACTACATTAAGCTCCTACAATGAGCAGTTCTTC.